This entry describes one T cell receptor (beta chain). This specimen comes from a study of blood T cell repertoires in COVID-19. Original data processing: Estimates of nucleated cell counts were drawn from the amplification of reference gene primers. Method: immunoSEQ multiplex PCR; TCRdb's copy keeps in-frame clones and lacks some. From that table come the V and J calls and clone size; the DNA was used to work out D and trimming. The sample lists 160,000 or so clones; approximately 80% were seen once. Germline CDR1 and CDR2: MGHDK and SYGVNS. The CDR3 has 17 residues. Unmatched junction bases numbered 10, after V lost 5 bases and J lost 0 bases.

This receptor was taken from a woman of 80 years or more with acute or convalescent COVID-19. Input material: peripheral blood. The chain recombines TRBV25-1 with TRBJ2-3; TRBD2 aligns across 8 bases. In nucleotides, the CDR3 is TGTGCCAGCAGTCCTCCCCCTGGCGGGAGGAGCACAGATACGCAGTATTTT. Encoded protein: CASSPPPGGRSTDTQYF. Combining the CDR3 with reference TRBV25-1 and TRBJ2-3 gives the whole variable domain EADIYQTPRYLVIGTGKKITLECSQTMGHDKMYWYQQDPGMELHLIHYSYGVNSTEKGDLSSESTVSRIRTEHFPLTLESARPSHTSQYLCASSPPPGGRSTDTQYFGPGTRLTVL.